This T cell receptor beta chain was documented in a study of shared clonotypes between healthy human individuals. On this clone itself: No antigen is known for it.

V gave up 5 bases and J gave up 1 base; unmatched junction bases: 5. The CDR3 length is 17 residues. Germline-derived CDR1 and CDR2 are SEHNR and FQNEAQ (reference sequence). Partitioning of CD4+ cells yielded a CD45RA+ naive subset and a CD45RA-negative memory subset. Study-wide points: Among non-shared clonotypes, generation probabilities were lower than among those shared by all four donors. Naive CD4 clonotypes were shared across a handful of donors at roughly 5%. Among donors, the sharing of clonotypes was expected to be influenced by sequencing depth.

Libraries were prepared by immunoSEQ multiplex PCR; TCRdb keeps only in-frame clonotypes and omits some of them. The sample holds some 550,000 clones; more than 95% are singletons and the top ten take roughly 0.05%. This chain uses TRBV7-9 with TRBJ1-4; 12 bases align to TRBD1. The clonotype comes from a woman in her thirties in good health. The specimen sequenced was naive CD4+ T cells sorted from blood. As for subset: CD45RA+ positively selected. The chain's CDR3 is CASSARDRGLTNEKLFF. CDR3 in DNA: TGTGCCAGCAGCGCAAGGGACAGGGGGCTAACTAATGAAAAACTGTTTTTT.